The present T cell receptor (beta chain) was sequenced within a study of CD8 T cells in ankylosing spondylitis. The length of the CDR3 is 13 residues. TCRdb recomputed calls from the 5' RACE reads with MiXCR, one row per CDR3 protein. The data show under 200,000 distinct CDR3 sequences, with around 10% seen just once and 25% to 30% held by the top ten. On this clonotype itself: A much larger clone sits a single nucleotide away, making a read error possible.

This clonotype originated in a male donor with ankylosing spondylitis or in good health (not recorded which). Sequenced input: blood, either unsorted or a sorted T cell fraction (not recorded which). The chain carries TRBV12-3 or TRBV12-4 and TRBJ1-2, with D uncertain. CDR3 DNA: TGTGCCGGCAGTTTTGCGGCCCACTATGGCTACACCTTC. This encodes CAGSFAAHYGYTF.